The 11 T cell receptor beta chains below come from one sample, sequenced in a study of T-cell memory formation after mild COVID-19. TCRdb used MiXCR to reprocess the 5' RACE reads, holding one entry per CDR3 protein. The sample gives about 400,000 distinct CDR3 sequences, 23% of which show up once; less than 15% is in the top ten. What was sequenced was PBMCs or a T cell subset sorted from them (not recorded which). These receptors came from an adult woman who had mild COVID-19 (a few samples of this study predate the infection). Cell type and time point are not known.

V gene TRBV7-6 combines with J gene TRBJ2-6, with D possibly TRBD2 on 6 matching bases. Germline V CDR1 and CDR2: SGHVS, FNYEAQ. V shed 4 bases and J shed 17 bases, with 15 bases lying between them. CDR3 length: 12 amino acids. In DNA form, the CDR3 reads TGTGCCAGCAGCTATGCCGGGACTCCTTTGACTTTC. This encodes CASSYAGTPLTF.

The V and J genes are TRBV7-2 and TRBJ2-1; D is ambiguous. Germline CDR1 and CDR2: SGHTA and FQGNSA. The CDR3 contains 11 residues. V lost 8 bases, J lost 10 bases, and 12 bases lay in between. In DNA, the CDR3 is TGTGCCAGCCGGCAGGCGAAGGAGCAGTTCTTC. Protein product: CASRQAKEQFF.

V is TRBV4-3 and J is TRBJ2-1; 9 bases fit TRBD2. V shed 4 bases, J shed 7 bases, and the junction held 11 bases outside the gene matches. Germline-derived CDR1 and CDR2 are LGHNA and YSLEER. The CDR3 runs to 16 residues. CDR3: CASSRGGSGRFNEQFF. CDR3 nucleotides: TGCGCCAGCAGCCGCGGAGGTAGCGGGAGATTTAATGAGCAGTTCTTC.

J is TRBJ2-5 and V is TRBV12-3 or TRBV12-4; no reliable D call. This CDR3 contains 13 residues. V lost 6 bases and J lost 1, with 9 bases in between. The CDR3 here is CASRITTQETQYF. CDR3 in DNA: TGTGCCAGCAGGATCACTACCCAAGAGACCCAGTACTTC.

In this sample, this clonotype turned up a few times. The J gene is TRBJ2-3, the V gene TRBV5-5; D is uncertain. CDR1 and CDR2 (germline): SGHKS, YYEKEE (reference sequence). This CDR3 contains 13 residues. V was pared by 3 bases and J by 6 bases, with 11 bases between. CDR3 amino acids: CASSSRMGDTQYF. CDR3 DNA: TGTGCCAGCAGCTCTCGGATGGGGGATACGCAGTATTTT.

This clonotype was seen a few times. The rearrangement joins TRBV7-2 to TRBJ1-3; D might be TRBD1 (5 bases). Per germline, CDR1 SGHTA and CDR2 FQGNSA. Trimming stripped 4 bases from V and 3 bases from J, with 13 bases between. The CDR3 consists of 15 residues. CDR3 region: CASSSTGVYGNTIYF. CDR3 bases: TGTGCCAGCAGCTCAACGGGGGTTTATGGAAACACCATATATTTT.

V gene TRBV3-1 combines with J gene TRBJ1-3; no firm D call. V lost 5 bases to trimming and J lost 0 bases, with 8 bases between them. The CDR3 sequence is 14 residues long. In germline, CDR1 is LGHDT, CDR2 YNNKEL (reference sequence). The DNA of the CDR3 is TGTGCCAGCAGCACGACCGTCTCTGGAAACACCATATATTTT. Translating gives CASSTTVSGNTIYF.

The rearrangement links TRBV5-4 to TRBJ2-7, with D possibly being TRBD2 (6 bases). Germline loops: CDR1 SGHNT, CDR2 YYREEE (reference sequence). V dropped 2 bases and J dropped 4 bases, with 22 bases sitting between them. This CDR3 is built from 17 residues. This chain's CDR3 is CASSLANLAKGGYEQYF. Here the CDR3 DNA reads TGTGCCAGCAGCTTAGCAAATCTAGCGAAAGGAGGTTACGAGCAGTACTTC.

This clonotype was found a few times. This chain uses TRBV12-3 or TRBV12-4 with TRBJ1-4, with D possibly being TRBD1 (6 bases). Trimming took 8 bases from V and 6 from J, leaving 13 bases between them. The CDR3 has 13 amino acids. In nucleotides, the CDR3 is TGTGCCAGCTCAACAGGGAATTATGAAAAACTGTTTTTT. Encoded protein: CASSTGNYEKLFF.

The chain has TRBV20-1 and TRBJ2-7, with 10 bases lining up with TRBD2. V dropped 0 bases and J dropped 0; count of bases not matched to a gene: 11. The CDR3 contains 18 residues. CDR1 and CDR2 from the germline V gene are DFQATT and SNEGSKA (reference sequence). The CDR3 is CSARDGAGGRESSYEQYF. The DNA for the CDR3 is TGCAGTGCTAGAGACGGAGCGGGGGGGCGTGAGAGCTCCTACGAGCAGTACTTC.

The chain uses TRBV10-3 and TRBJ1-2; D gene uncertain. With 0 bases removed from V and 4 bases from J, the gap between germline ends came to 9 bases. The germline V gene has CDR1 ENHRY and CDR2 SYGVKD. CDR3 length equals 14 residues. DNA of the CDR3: TGTGCCATCAGTGAGTCGGCAGAACTCTATGGCTACACCTTC. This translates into CAISESAELYGYTF.